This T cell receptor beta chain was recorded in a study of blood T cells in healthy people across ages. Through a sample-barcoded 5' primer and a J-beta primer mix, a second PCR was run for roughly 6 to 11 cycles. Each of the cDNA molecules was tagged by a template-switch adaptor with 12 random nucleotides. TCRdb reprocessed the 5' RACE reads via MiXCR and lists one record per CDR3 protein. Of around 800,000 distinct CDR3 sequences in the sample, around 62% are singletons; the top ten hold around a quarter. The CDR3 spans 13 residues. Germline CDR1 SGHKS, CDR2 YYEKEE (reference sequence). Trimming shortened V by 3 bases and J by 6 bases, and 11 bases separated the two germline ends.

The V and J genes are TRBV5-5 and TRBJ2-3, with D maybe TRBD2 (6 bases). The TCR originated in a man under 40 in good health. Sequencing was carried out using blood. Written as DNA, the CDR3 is TGTGCCAGCAGCTGGAGGAGGGAGGATACGCAGTATTTT. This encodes CASSWRREDTQYF.